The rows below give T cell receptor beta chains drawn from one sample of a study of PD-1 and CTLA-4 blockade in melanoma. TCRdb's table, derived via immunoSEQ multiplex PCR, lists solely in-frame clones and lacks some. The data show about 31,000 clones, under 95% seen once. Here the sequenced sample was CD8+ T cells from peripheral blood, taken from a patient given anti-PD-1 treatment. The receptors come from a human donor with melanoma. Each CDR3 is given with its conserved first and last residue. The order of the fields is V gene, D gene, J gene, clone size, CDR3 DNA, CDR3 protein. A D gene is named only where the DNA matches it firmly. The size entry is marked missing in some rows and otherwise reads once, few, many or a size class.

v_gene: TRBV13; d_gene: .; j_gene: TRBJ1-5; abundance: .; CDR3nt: TGTGCCAGCAGCCAAAGGGGCCAGCCCCAGCATTTT; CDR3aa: CASSQRGQPQHF
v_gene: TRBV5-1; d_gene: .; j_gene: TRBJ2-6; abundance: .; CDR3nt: TGCGCCAGCAGCTTGTTGGGTTTAGGGGCCAACGTCCTGACTTTC; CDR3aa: CASSLLGLGANVLTF
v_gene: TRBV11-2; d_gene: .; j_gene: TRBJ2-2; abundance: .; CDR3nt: TGTGCCAGCAGCACCATTGGGGGGAACACCGGGGAGCTGTTTTTT; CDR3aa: CASSTIGGNTGELFF
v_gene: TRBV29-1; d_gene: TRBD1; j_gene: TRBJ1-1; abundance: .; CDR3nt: TGCAGCGTCGCGGACAGGCTGAACACTGAAGCTTTCTTT; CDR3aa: CSVADRLNTEAFF
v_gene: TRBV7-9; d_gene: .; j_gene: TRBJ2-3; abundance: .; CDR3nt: TGTGCCAGCAACGGGGGACTCGTTAGCACAGATACGCAGTATTTT; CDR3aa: CASNGGLVSTDTQYF
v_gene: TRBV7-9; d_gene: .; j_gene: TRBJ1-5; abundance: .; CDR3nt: TGTGCCAGCAGCTTAGCGGCGGGAAATCAGCCCCAGCATTTT; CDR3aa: CASSLAAGNQPQHF
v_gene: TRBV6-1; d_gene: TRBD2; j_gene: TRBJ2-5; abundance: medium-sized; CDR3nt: TGTGCCAGCAGTGAAGGCGGGGGAAGGGAGACCCAGTACTTC; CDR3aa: CASSEGGGRETQYF
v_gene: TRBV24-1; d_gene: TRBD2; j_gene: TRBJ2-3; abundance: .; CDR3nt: TGTGCCACCAGTGAATTTAGCGGGAGGGCCTCCCAGGCAGATACGCAGTATTTT; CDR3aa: CATSEFSGRASQADTQYF
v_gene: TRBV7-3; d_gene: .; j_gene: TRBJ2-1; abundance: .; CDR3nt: TGTGCCAGCAGCTTTGGCGACACAGAGCAGTTCTTC; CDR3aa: CASSFGDTEQFF
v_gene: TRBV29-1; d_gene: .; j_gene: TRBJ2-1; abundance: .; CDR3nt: TGCAGCGTTGAGCACCCTCTGTCCCTCGCTGTGTACAATGAGCAGTTCTTC; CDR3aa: CSVEHPLSLAVYNEQFF
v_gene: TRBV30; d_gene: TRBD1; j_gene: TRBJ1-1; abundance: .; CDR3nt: TGTGCCTGGAGCCCCGGGACAGGGGCTGAAGCTTTCTTT; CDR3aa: CAWSPGTGAEAFF
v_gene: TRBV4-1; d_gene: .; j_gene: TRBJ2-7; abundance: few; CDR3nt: TGCGCCAGCAGCCAAGGCCTAGGCGAGCAGTACTTC; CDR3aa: CASSQGLGEQYF